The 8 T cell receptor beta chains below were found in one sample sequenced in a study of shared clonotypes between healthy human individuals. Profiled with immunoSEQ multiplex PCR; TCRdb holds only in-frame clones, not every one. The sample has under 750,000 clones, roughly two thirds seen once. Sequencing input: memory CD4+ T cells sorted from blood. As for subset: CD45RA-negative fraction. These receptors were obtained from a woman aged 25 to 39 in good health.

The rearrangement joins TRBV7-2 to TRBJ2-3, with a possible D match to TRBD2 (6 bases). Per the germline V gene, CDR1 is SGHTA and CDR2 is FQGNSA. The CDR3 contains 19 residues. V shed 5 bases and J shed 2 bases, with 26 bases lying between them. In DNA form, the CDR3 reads TGTGCCAGCAGCGAACCCCGCGGAGGGCGTACCCGTATCACAGATACGCAGTATTTT. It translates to CASSEPRGGRTRITDTQYF.

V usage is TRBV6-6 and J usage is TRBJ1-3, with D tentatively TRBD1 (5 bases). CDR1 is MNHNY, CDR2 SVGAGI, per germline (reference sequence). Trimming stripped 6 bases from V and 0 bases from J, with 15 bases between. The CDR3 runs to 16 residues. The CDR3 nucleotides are TGTGCCAGCAGCCCCGGGACGGATTACTCTGGAAACACCATATATTTT. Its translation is CASSPGTDYSGNTIYF.

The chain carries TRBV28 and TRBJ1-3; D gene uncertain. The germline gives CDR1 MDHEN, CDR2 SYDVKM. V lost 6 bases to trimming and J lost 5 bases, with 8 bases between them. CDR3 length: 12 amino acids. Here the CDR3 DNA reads TGTGCCAGCAGAGACTGGAGAAACACCATATATTTT. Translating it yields CASRDWRNTIYF. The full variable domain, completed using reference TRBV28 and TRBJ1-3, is DVKVTQSSRYLVKRTGEKVFLECVQDMDHENMFWYRQDPGLGLRLIYFSYDVKMKEKGDIPEGYSVSREKKERFSLILESASTNQTSMYLCASRDWRNTIYFGEGSWLTVV.

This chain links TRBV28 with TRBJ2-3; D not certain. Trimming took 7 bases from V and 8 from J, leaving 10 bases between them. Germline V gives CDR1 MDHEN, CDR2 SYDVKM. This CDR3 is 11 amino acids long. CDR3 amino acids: CASMSQRTQYF. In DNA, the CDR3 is TGTGCCAGCATGTCTCAGCGTACGCAGTATTTT.

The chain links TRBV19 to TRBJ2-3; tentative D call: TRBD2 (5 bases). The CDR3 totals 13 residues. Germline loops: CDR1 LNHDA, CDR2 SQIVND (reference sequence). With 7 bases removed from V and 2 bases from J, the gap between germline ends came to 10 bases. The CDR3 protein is CASTTRVTDTQYF. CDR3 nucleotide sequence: TGTGCCAGTACTACGCGGGTCACAGATACGCAGTATTTT.

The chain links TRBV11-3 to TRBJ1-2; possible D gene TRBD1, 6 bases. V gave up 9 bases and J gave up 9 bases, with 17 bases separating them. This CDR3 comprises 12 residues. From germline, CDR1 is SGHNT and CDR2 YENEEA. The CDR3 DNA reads TGTGCCAGTCCCGAAAACAGGGTACGCTACACCTTC. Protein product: CASPENRVRYTF.

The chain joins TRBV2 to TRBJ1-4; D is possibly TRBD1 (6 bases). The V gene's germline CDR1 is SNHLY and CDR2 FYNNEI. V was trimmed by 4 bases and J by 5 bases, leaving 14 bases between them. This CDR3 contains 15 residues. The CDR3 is CASSGRQGPNEKLFF. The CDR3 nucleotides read TGTGCCAGCAGTGGGCGTCAGGGGCCGAATGAAAAACTGTTTTTT.

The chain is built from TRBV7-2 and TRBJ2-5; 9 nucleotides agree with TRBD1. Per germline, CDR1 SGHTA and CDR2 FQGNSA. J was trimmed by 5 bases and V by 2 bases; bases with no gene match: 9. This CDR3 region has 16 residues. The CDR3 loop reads CASSLSRDRVQETQYF. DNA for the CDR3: TGTGCCAGCAGCTTAAGTAGGGACAGGGTTCAGGAGACCCAGTACTTC.